This passage covers 25 T cell receptor beta chains from one sample sequenced in a study of identifying expanded T cells in peripheral blood. The repertoire was sequenced with immunoSEQ multiplex PCR; TCRdb's copy has only in-frame clones and lacks some. The sample has about 130,000 clones, approximately 86% seen once. Sample: blood. All receptors come from a person between 18 and 70 years old in good health.

This chain connects TRBV4-1 to TRBJ2-7; the match to TRBD2 covers 9 bases. This CDR3 has 18 amino acids. Trimming removed 0 bases from V and 2 bases from J; junction bases left unmatched: 11. Germline CDR1 is MGHRA and CDR2 is YSYEKL. CDR3 residues: CASSQDASGVGNAYEQYF. The DNA for the CDR3 is TGCGCCAGCAGCCAAGATGCTAGCGGGGTGGGAAACGCCTACGAGCAGTACTTC.

This chain connects TRBV27 to TRBJ2-2; TRBD2 might be the D (6 bases). CDR3 length: 14 amino acids. V gave up 7 bases and J gave up 3 bases, with 12 bases separating them. CDR1 is MNHEY, CDR2 SMNVEV, per germline (reference sequence). The CDR3 nucleotides are TGTGCCAGCAACACCTGGGGGGACACCGGGGAGCTGTTTTTT. It translates to CASNTWGDTGELFF.

The chain employs TRBV16 and TRBJ2-5, with 7 bases fitting TRBD1. Losses at the gene ends were 8 bases for V and 4 bases for J; bases not matched to a gene: 13. CDR3 length equals 15 residues. CDR1 is KGHSY, CDR2 FQNENV, per germline. The CDR3 loop reads CASDRQGGWGETQYF. The CDR3 region has the DNA TGTGCCAGCGATCGACAGGGCGGATGGGGAGAGACCCAGTACTTC.

The V gene is TRBV12-5, the J gene TRBJ2-1; TRBD1 matches 8 bases. V lost 2 bases and J lost 0; bases outside the gene matches: 9. In germline, CDR1 is LGHNT, CDR2 FRNRAP. This CDR3 has 18 amino acids. DNA of the CDR3: TGTGCTAGTGGTTTGTCCCAGGGGGCATCCCTCTCCTACAATGAGCAGTTCTTC. Translated, it gives CASGLSQGASLSYNEQFF. Together with reference TRBV12-5 and TRBJ2-1, the CDR3 gives the full variable domain: DARVTQTPRHKVTEMGQEVTMRCQPILGHNTVFWYRQTMMQGLELLAYFRNRAPLDDSGMPKDRFSAEMPDATLATLKIQPSEPRDSAVYFCASGLSQGASLSYNEQFFGPGTRLTVL.

The genes are TRBV28 and TRBJ2-4; 8 bases are a match to TRBD1. The trim removed 4 bases at V and 8 bases at J, leaving 16 bases unmatched. Per the germline V gene, CDR1 is MDHEN and CDR2 is SYDVKM. The CDR3 sequence is 17 residues long. CDR3 in DNA: TGTGCCAGCAGTTCCCCGCGGCCAGGGGGCAGGAGAGACATTCAGTACTTC. Translation: CASSSPRPGGRRDIQYF.

The V and J genes are TRBV19 and TRBJ2-2, with 9 positions matching TRBD1. The length of the CDR3 is 16 residues. With 10 bases clipped from V and 4 bases from J, the junction kept 13 bases outside the gene matches. The germline V gene has CDR1 LNHDA and CDR2 SQIVND (reference sequence). The CDR3 bases are TGTGCCACACTCCACGGGACAGGGTCGGGCACCGGGGAGCTGTTTTTT. This encodes CATLHGTGSGTGELFF.

The sample holds one count of this clone. The V call is TRBV19, the J call TRBJ2-1; either TRBD1 or TRBD2 may supply D (5 bases each). The CDR3 length is 16 residues. The V and J ends lost 6 bases and 7 bases respectively, with 22 bases between them. CDR1 is LNHDA and CDR2 is SQIVND in the germline V gene (reference sequence). CDR3: CASSRGEFGLKNEQFF. The CDR3, as DNA: TGTGCCAGTAGCCGAGGGGAGTTTGGACTCAAAAATGAGCAGTTCTTC.

In this sample, this clone turned up once. The chain recombines TRBV4-3 with TRBJ2-7, with a weak D call TRBD2 (7 bases). Germline lookup yields CDR1 LGHNA and CDR2 YSLEER. This CDR3 has 17 amino acids. The V gene lost 2 bases and the J gene lost 3 bases, with 20 bases spanning the gap. The CDR3 loop is CASSQPRGGQRVYEQYF. The CDR3 bases are TGCGCCAGCAGCCAACCTAGGGGGGGGCAAAGGGTCTACGAGCAGTACTTC.

The chain has TRBV27 and TRBJ2-5; TRBD1 agrees at 7 bases. Germline V gene lookup returns CDR1 MNHEY and CDR2 SMNVEV (reference sequence). This CDR3 is 13 amino acids long. The V and J ends lost 3 bases and 4 bases, in that order; junction bases with no gene match: 2. CDR3 in DNA: TGTGCCAGCAGTTTTCGACAGGGAGAGACCCAGTACTTC. Residues: CASSFRQGETQYF.

The gene calls are TRBV7-2 and TRBJ2-7; D is perhaps TRBD2 (6 bases). From germline, CDR1 is SGHTA and CDR2 FQGNSA. The CDR3 extends over 15 amino acids. Trimming took 3 bases from V and 3 from J, leaving 15 bases between them. In DNA, the CDR3 is TGTGCCAGCAGCTTTCATGACGGGAGTGTCTACGAGCAGTACTTC. Encoded protein: CASSFHDGSVYEQYF.

In the case of this clone: Mismatch with germline at one junction end may stem from a read error. This chain joins TRBV11-1 and TRBJ2-7, with 7 bases fitting TRBD2. The CDR3 contains 14 residues. Germline CDR1 and CDR2: SGHAT and FQDESV (reference sequence). CDR3 DNA: TGTGCCAGCGGCTTCGAGGCGGGAGCCTACGAGCAGTACTTC. Protein sequence: CASGFEAGAYEQYF. Full variable domain (remainder filled in from reference TRBV11-1 and TRBJ2-7): EAEVAQSPRYKITEKSQAVAFWCDPISGHATLYWYRQILGQGPELLVQFQDESVVDDSQLPKDRFSAERLKGVDSTLKIQPAELGDSAMYLCASGFEAGAYEQYFGPGTRLTVT.

The rearrangement links TRBV5-6 to TRBJ2-5; TRBD2 aligns across 7 bases. Germline CDR1 and CDR2: SGHDT and YYEEEE. V was pared by 4 bases and J by 2 bases, with 5 bases of the junction left unmatched. This CDR3 has 14 residues. The CDR3 bases are TGTGCCAGCAGCCGGGGACTACAACAAGAGACCCAGTACTTC. Translation: CASSRGLQQETQYF.

V and J are TRBV6-1 and TRBJ2-5; 9 nucleotides line up with TRBD1. The CDR3 is made up of 15 amino acids. The junction had 12 bases not matched to a gene; V was cut back by 6 bases and J by 7 bases. Germline V gives CDR1 MNHNS, CDR2 SASEGT. CDR3 region: CASRILRTGDWTQYF. The DNA for the CDR3 is TGTGCCAGCAGAATCTTAAGGACAGGGGATTGGACCCAGTACTTC.

This rearrangement joins TRBV6-6 to TRBJ2-7; 12 bases agree with TRBD2. Germline assignment: CDR1 MNHNY and CDR2 SVGAGI (reference sequence). This CDR3 comprises 13 residues. The CDR3 DNA reads as TGTGCTACGGGACTAGCGGGCCCCTACGAGCAGTACTTC. This codes for CATGLAGPYEQYF.

Only one count was recorded for this clone. The chain is built from TRBV18 and TRBJ1-1; weak D call: TRBD1 (6 bases). Germline assignment: CDR1 KGHSH and CDR2 LQKENI. CDR3 length: 15 amino acids. V lost 5 bases and J 0 bases, leaving 13 bases between the germline ends. The CDR3 is CASSRSGGMNTEAFF. The CDR3 DNA reads as TGTGCCAGCTCAAGATCCGGGGGCATGAACACTGAAGCTTTCTTT.

The V and J genes are TRBV4-2 and TRBJ1-1; D not resolved. CDR1 is LGHNA, CDR2 YNFKEQ, per germline. The CDR3 totals 15 residues. Trimming took 0 bases from V and 5 from J, leaving 13 bases between them. Written as DNA, the CDR3 is TGTGCCAGCAGCCAAGAGGATCAGAGCGGAACTGAAGCTTTCTTT. Translating gives CASSQEDQSGTEAFF.

V and J are TRBV19 and TRBJ1-5; TRBD1 matches 8 bases. V was clipped by 3 bases and J by 6 bases; unmatched bases: 13. The CDR3 spans 17 residues. Germline values: CDR1 LNHDA, CDR2 SQIVND (reference sequence). This CDR3 is CASSIKRVQGASQPQHF. As DNA, the CDR3 is TGTGCCAGTAGTATCAAAAGGGTTCAGGGGGCTAGTCAGCCCCAGCATTTT.

The chain is built from TRBV10-3 and TRBJ1-6; D call uncertain. This CDR3 has 15 amino acids. Trimming removed 0 bases from V and 13 bases from J, with 16 bases in between. Germline V gene lookup returns CDR1 ENHRY and CDR2 SYGVKD. The CDR3 coding sequence is TGTGCCATCAGTGAGTCAGGGCCCGAGGGCGGGCCCCTCCACTTT. Its protein is CAISESGPEGGPLHF.

In this sample, this clone turned up a few times. CDR3 nucleotide sequence: TGCGCCAGCAGCCAAGATAATCCAAGTGTAGCTTTCTTT. It translates to CASSQDNPSVAFF. The chain joins TRBV4-1 to TRBJ1-1; D remains ambiguous. V dropped 0 bases and J dropped 10 bases, with 12 bases sitting between them. Germline V CDR1 and CDR2: MGHRA, YSYEKL. The CDR3 is 13 residues long.

V is TRBV18 and J is TRBJ2-5; 7 bases agree with TRBD2. The CDR3 extends over 14 amino acids. Per germline, CDR1 KGHSH and CDR2 LQKENI. The ends lost 4 bases at V and 3 bases at J; junction bases unmatched: 5. In nucleotides, the CDR3 is TGTGCCAGCTCACTACTCCGGGAGGAAGAGACCCAGTACTTC. It specifies CASSLLREEETQYF.

The chain joins TRBV28 to TRBJ2-1; D gene ambiguous. V gave up 3 bases and J gave up 13 bases, with 10 bases separating them. The CDR3 loop spans 11 amino acids. Germline V CDR1 and CDR2: MDHEN, SYDVKM. CDR3 nucleotides: TGTGCCAGCAGTTTGGATCGGAGACAGTTCTTC. This encodes CASSLDRRQFF.

This chain connects TRBV4-1 to TRBJ2-1; D is undetermined. The length of the CDR3 is 11 residues. Germline CDR1 reads MGHRA; CDR2 reads YSYEKL. With 3 bases removed from V and 3 bases from J, the gap between germline ends came to 0 bases. The CDR3 here is CASSHYNEQFF. For the CDR3, the DNA is TGCGCCAGCAGCCACTACAATGAGCAGTTCTTC.

The chain uses TRBV5-6 and TRBJ2-1; no reliable D call. The CDR3 extends over 15 amino acids. Per the germline V gene, CDR1 is SGHDT and CDR2 is YYEEEE. Trimming removed 0 bases from V and 0 bases from J, with 7 bases in between. In DNA, the CDR3 is TGTGCCAGCAGCTTGGGCCAGTACTCCTACAATGAGCAGTTCTTC. This gives the protein CASSLGQYSYNEQFF.

This sequence joins TRBV21-1 and TRBJ2-7; TRBD2, the table's D call, was not compared with the DNA. TRBV21-1 is termed a pseudogene. This CDR3 spans 13 amino acids. The DNA for the CDR3 is TGTGCCAACGCGTCGCGGAAAGGGAGCGTGCAGTACTTC. It yields the protein CANASRKGSVQYF.

This chain uses TRBV6-6 with TRBJ1-5; the D gene is possibly TRBD1 (6 bases). Trimming left V 6 bases short and J 2 bases short, with 14 bases between. This CDR3 is built from 15 residues. CDR1 MNHNY and CDR2 SVGAGI come from the germline V gene (reference sequence). This CDR3 reads CASSPSGVGNQPQHF. In DNA form, the CDR3 reads TGTGCCAGCAGCCCTTCAGGGGTAGGCAATCAGCCCCAGCATTTT.